A single sample is the source of the 14 T cell receptor beta chains below, sequenced in a study of blood T cell repertoires in COVID-19. Sequencing was performed with immunoSEQ multiplex PCR; in TCRdb, only in-frame clones are kept and a portion is missing. The repertoire has around 170,000 clones, about 88% of them found once; the top ten carry roughly 2.9%. The sequenced sample consisted of peripheral blood. These receptors all come from a woman aged 25 to 39 with active or convalescent COVID-19.

This rearrangement joins TRBV19 to TRBJ2-1; TRBD2 aligns across 13 bases. Germline V CDR1 and CDR2: LNHDA, SQIVND (reference sequence). The trim removed 2 bases at V and 7 bases at J, leaving 5 bases unmatched. CDR3 size: 16 residues. The CDR3 coding sequence is TGTGCCAGTAGTATAAAGGGACTAGCGGGACAGAATGAGCAGTTCTTC. It is translated as CASSIKGLAGQNEQFF.

The chain combines TRBV6-1 with TRBJ2-1; TRBD2 agrees at 10 bases. From germline, CDR1 is MNHNS and CDR2 SASEGT. J lost 4 bases, V lost 0 bases, and 6 bases had no gene match. The CDR3 runs 17 residues. The CDR3 region has the DNA TGTGCCAGCAGTGAAGCCTCTAGCGGGAGAAAGTACAATGAGCAGTTCTTC. Translating gives CASSEASSGRKYNEQFF.

V gene TRBV5-8 combines with J gene TRBJ2-1; 9 bases map to TRBD2. CDR3 length equals 15 residues. Trimming cost V 0 bases and J 5 bases; bases outside gene matches: 3. Looked up from germline, CDR1 is SGHTS and CDR2 is YDEGEE. The CDR3 DNA reads TGTGCCAGCAGCTTGGGGACTAGCGCCCACAATGAGCAGTTCTTC. Encoded protein: CASSLGTSAHNEQFF.

The V gene is TRBV3-1 (or the pseudogene TRBV3-2), the J gene TRBJ1-2, with D possibly being TRBD1 (5 bases). V lost 3 bases, J lost 2 bases, and 13 bases lay in between. CDR1 and CDR2 from the germline V gene are LGHDT and YNNKEL (reference sequence). This CDR3 has 15 residues. This chain's CDR3 is CASSQGGGRNYGYTF. CDR3 nucleotide sequence: TGTGCCAGCAGCCAGGGGGGAGGGAGGAACTATGGCTACACCTTC.

The gene calls are TRBV5-4 and TRBJ1-2, with TRBD1 matching 7 bases. This CDR3 contains 14 residues. Per germline, CDR1 SGHNT and CDR2 YYREEE (reference sequence). Trimming took 4 bases from V and 7 from J; bases not matched to a gene: 10. CDR3 in DNA: TGTGCCAGCAGCGACCGACAGGGTTACAGTGGCTACACCTTC. Translated: CASSDRQGYSGYTF.

The chain uses TRBV5-1 and TRBJ1-4; 7 bases are shared with TRBD1. V was pared by 3 bases and J by 3 bases, with 2 bases of the junction left unmatched. Germline V CDR1 and CDR2: SGHRS, YFSETQ. The CDR3 has 14 residues. The CDR3 DNA reads as TGCGCCAGCAGCTCCGGGACAGCTAATGAAAAACTGTTTTTT. Translating it yields CASSSGTANEKLFF.

The J gene is TRBJ2-5, the V gene TRBV29-1; 8 positions match TRBD1. The ends lost 4 bases at V and 7 bases at J; junction bases unmatched: 8. Germline CDR1 and CDR2: SQVTM and ANQGSEA. The CDR3 consists of 13 residues. The CDR3 DNA reads as TGCAGCGTTGGAGCAGGGGGCGAAGGGACCCAGTACTTC. It codes for CSVGAGGEGTQYF.

The chain has TRBV15 and TRBJ1-2; D gene uncertain. CDR1 and CDR2 from the germline V gene are LNHNV and YYDKDF (reference sequence). This CDR3 region has 12 residues. V lost 0 bases to trimming and J lost 4 bases, with 3 bases between them. CDR3: CATSRDSYGYTF. The CDR3 DNA reads TGTGCCACCAGCAGAGATAGCTATGGCTACACCTTC.

This chain links TRBV9 with TRBJ1-2; D possibly corresponds to TRBD1 (6 bases). Germline V gene sequence: CDR1 SGDLS, CDR2 YYNGEE. CDR3 length: 14 amino acids. The V end was cut by 1 base, the J end by 1 base, with 8 bases between. Written as DNA, the CDR3 is TGTGCCAGCAGCGTATTGGACAGTAACTATGGCTACACCTTC. Encoded protein: CASSVLDSNYGYTF.

There are a few counts of this clone. The chain couples TRBV6-6 to TRBJ1-2; TRBD1 agrees at 7 bases. The CDR3 has 14 residues. J gave up 0 bases and V 6 bases, and 4 bases lay outside the gene matches. Looked up from germline, CDR1 is MNHNY and CDR2 is SVGAGI (reference sequence). CDR3 protein: CASSPQGANYGYTF. In DNA form, the CDR3 reads TGTGCCAGCAGCCCTCAGGGGGCTAACTATGGCTACACCTTC.

V is TRBV7-2 and J is TRBJ2-1, with 12 bases identical to TRBD2. Germline V gene data show CDR1 as SGHTA and CDR2 as FQGNSA. The CDR3 is 13 residues long. V was pared by 11 bases and J by 9 bases, with 8 bases of the junction left unmatched. CDR3 coding DNA: TGTGCCGCGAGGACTAGCGGGAATGTTGAGCAGTTCTTC. Its translation: CAARTSGNVEQFF. Full variable domain (outside the CDR3, taken from reference TRBV7-2 and TRBJ2-1): GAGVSQSPSNKVTEKGKDVELRCDPISGHTALYWYRQSLGQGLEFLIYFQGNSAPDKSGLPSDRFSAERTGGSVSTLTIQRTQQEDSAVYLCAARTSGNVEQFFGPGTRLTVL.

The count of this clone is one. This chain joins TRBV18 and TRBJ2-3, with D hard to call. Germline values: CDR1 KGHSH, CDR2 LQKENI. CDR3 length equals 15 residues. Deletions cut 3 bases from V and 0 bases from J, with 10 bases between. The CDR3 reads CASSPKESSTDTQYF. CDR3 DNA: TGTGCCAGCTCACCTAAGGAGAGTAGCACAGATACGCAGTATTTT.

This chain uses TRBV27 with TRBJ1-5; possibly TRBD1 for D (6 bases). Looked up from germline, CDR1 is MNHEY and CDR2 is SMNVEV (reference sequence). The CDR3 runs to 13 residues. Trimming stripped 5 bases from V and 15 bases from J, with 20 bases between. The CDR3 DNA is TGTGCCAGCAGTGTTATGGGGCCAGGGGATTTGCATTTT. It is translated as CASSVMGPGDLHF.

CDR3 sequence reads: CAISEGGAEAFF. The DNA of the CDR3 is TGTGCCATCAGTGAAGGGGGTGCTGAAGCTTTCTTT. The gene calls are TRBV10-3 and TRBJ1-1; D possibly corresponds to TRBD1 (6 bases). The CDR3 spans 12 residues. Deletions cut 3 bases from V and 6 bases from J, with 8 bases between. Per the germline V gene, CDR1 is ENHRY and CDR2 is SYGVKD.